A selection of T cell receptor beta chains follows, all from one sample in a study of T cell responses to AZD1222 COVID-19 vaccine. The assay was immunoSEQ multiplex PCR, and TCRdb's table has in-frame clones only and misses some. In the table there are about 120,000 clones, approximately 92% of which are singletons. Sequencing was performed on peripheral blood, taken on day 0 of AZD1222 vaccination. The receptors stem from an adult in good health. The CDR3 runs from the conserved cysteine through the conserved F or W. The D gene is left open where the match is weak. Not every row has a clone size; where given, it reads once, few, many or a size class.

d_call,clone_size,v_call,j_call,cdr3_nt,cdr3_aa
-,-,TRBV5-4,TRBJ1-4,TGTGCCAGCAGCTCGGACGGAGCAACTAATGAAAAACTGTTTTTT,CASSSDGATNEKLFF
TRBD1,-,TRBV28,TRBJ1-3,TGTGCCAGCAGTTCCGGACGGACAGGGGCCCTCTCTGGAAACACCATATATTTT,CASSSGRTGALSGNTIYF
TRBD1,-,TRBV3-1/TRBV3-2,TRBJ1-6,TGTGCCAGCAGCCACCGGACAGGGTACTCCTATAATTCACCCCTCCACTTT,CASSHRTGYSYNSPLHF
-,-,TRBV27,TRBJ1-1,TGTGCCAGCAGTCCGACAGAGGTGGCTGAAGCTTTCTTT,CASSPTEVAEAFF
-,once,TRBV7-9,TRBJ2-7,TGTGCCAGCAGCTTAGGCGGGGCGACCTCCTACGAGCAGTACTTC,CASSLGGATSYEQYF
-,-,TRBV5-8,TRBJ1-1,TGTGCCAGCAGCTTGAACTTCCGCGGGGCTTTCTTT,CASSLNFRGAFF
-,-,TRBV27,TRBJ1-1,TGTGCCAGCGGGAGGGCGCAAAGGGCTTTCTTT,CASGRAQRAFF
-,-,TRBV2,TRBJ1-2,TGTGCCAGCAGTGAAGGATTCTCCTATGGCTACACCTTC,CASSEGFSYGYTF
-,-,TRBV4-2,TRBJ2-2,TGTGCCAGCAGCCAACTAGGGAACACCGGGGAGCTGTTTTTT,CASSQLGNTGELFF
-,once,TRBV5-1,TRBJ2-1,TGCGCCAGCAGCTTCGGTGATCCTGGGAATGAGCAGTTCTTC,CASSFGDPGNEQFF
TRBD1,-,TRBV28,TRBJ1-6,TGTGCCAGCAGGTTCAGCGGACAGGGCGGAGGGAATTCACCCCTCCACTTT,CASRFSGQGGGNSPLHF
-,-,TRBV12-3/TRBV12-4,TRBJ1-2,TGTGCCATCCTAACCCCGGCGGGGGGCTACACCTTC,CAILTPAGGYTF
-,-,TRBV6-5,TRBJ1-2,TGTGCCAGCAGCACAGTAGCTGGCTACACCTTC,CASSTVAGYTF
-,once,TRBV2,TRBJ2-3,TGTGCCAGCAGCACGGGGAGCACAGATACGCAGTATTTT,CASSTGSTDTQYF
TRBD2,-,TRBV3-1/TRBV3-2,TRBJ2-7,TGTGCCAGCAGCCCCCGGGCTAGCGGGAGTCATACCTACGAGCAGTACTTC,CASSPRASGSHTYEQYF
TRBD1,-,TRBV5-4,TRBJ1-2,TGTGCCAGCAGCACAGCAAAAAGGGACAGTCATGGCTACACCTTC,CASSTAKRDSHGYTF
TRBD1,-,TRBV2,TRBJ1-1,TGTGCCAGCATGAAGGACAGGCTTGGGACTGAAGCTTTCTTT,CASMKDRLGTEAFF
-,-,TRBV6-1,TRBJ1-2,TGTGCCAGCAGTGAAGCGGCGGGTGACCCCTATGGCTACACCTTC,CASSEAAGDPYGYTF
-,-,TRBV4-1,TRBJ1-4,TGCGCCAGCAGCCAAGTAAGGGGGTATAATGAAAAACTGTTTTTT,CASSQVRGYNEKLFF
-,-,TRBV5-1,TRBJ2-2,TGCGCCAGCAGCTTGAACAGGGTCGGCACCGGGGAGCTGTTTTTT,CASSLNRVGTGELFF
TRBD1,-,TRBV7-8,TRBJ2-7,TGTGCCAGCAGCTTAGCGGTCACAGGGGGTAACCCGAACTACGAGCAGTACTTC,CASSLAVTGGNPNYEQYF
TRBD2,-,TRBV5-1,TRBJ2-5,TGCGCCAGCAGCTTGGGACTAGCGGGAGGGCCGAAAGAGACCCAGTACTTC,CASSLGLAGGPKETQYF